Listed here is a single T cell receptor (beta chain). Its antigen is unknown. PCR involved 60 Vbeta and 13 Jbeta primers. TCRdb's copy holds only in-frame clones and misses some; the assay was immunoSEQ multiplex PCR. The repertoire holds some 100,000 clones, with around 77% as singletons. These data belong to a study of cytomegalovirus exposure and HLA in healthy donors. Study details: Among about 400 genotyped donors, about 80% fell in the Caucasian-associated ancestry cluster. General observations from the study: Only CMV serostatus was available as immune exposure information.

V dropped 0 bases and J dropped 10; count of bases not matched to a gene: 8. Germline-derived CDR1 and CDR2 are SGHTA and FQGTGA. The CDR3 has 14 amino acids. The genes are TRBV7-3 and TRBJ2-7, with 8 positions matching TRBD2. This clonotype was sampled from a man aged 35-49 years in good health and CMV-seropositive. The sequencing input was PBMCs. In DNA, the CDR3 is TGTGCCAGCAGCTTAACAGGGAGCGGGGGCTGTCAGTACTTC. This codes for CASSLTGSGGCQYF.